The present entry profiles one TCR beta chain with its context. This clonotype appeared a few times. It has no known antigen specificity. Base qualities are not provided; no much larger clone lies one nucleotide away. Sequencer: Illumina HiSeq 1500. Using fastp at Q25 and MiXCR, TCRdb reprocessed the public reads and kept productive beta chains. CDR3 protein sequences are deduplicated, and each keeps its most common genes and DNA. Present in this sample are 250,000 to 300,000 distinct CDR3 sequences, roughly 26% of which were seen just once. The top ten clonotypes cover more than 11% of the sample. This sample is drawn from a study of T cell repertoires in cytomegalovirus infection (dated by TCRdb to between 2019 and 2020). Background on the whole study: Donor HLA type was relevant to the analysis, because carriage of CMV infection together with the matching HLA type was indicated by public TCR beta signatures. Summary of the overall study and its limitations: The ex vivo response was dominated by HLA-C-restricted CMV-specific TCR beta clonotypes, which also provided the single most frequent clonotype in two of eight donors. Cumulative frequency of public TCR beta family members discriminated carriers of CMV infection plus the relevant HLA type in this cohort and an independent approximately 350-donor cohort.

V and J are trimmed by 7 bases and 6 bases, and the gene matches miss 21 bases of the junction. Looking up the germline V gene yields CDR1 KGHDR and CDR2 SFDVKD. Including the terminal cysteine and phenylalanine, the CDR3 comprises 19 residues. Only CDR3 DNA is held: 57 bases, read in frame from base 1. Here the chain combines TRBV24-1 and TRBJ2-3, with TRBD2 matching 10 junction bases. This clonotype was obtained from a human donor in good health (CMV status not recorded). Some clones in this sample may be carry-over from other donors' samples. Sequenced material: PBMCs. The CDR3 in this case is CATSRPRGTGLAEVDTQYF. The DNA sequence reads TGTGCCACCAGCCGCCCTCGGGGTACCGGACTAGCGGAGGTGGATACGCAGTATTTT.